The 19 T cell receptor beta chains below were found in one sample sequenced in a study of Graves' ophthalmopathy and Graves' hyperthyroidism. Transcripts of RNA were the source for amplifying TCR beta CDR3 regions. RT-PCR was first run with HTBI primers, then multiplex PCR in a second round. TCRdb reanalysed the multiplex PCR reads using MiXCR and keeps one entry per CDR3 protein. The sample has 650,000 to 900,000 distinct CDR3 sequences, roughly 40% seen once. Sequenced: peripheral blood. These receptor sequences come from an adult man with Graves' ophthalmopathy.

The V call is TRBV20-1, the J call TRBJ1-1, with 8 nucleotides matching TRBD1. V was clipped by 3 bases and J by 5 bases; unmatched bases: 2. The germline CDR1 and CDR2 sequences are DFQATT and SNEGSKA (reference sequence). CDR3 size: 12 residues. The CDR3 sequence: CSASQGATEAFF. CDR3 nucleotide sequence: TGCAGTGCTAGCCAGGGGGCAACTGAAGCTTTCTTT.

The J gene is TRBJ1-5, the V gene TRBV20-1; 7 bases are a match to TRBD1. CDR3 length equals 13 residues. V was pared by 3 bases and J by 7 bases, with 6 bases of the junction left unmatched. Germline lookup yields CDR1 DFQATT and CDR2 SNEGSKA (reference sequence). The CDR3 loop reads CSARFRGGQPQHF. DNA for the CDR3: TGCAGTGCTAGGTTTCGAGGGGGCCAGCCCCAGCATTTT.

This sequence joins TRBV10-3 and TRBJ1-2, with a weak D call TRBD1 (6 bases). Trimming took 10 bases from V and 2 from J, leaving 20 bases between them. The CDR3 is 15 residues long. CDR1 is ENHRY and CDR2 is SYGVKD in the germline V gene. As DNA, the CDR3 is TGTGCCAGCAGGGGCCCGACAGAGAGAAACTATGGCTACACCTTC. Residues: CASRGPTERNYGYTF.

With respect to this clonotype: A much larger clone lies a single base off, so this may be a read error. V is TRBV7-3 and J is TRBJ2-5, with 9 bases fitting TRBD1. Germline loops: CDR1 SGHTA, CDR2 FQGTGA. V shed 4 bases, J shed 5 bases, and the junction held 8 bases outside the gene matches. This CDR3 spans 15 amino acids. CDR3 in amino acids: CASSSTGGGHETQYF. In DNA form, the CDR3 reads TGTGCCAGCAGCTCGACAGGGGGAGGGCACGAGACCCAGTACTTC.

In its sample, this clonotype was seen once. The rearrangement uses TRBV5-4 and TRBJ2-7; D gene ambiguous. This CDR3 has 12 amino acids. The germline V gene has CDR1 SGHNT and CDR2 YYREEE (reference sequence). Between the trimmed V and J ends, which lost 7 bases and 3 bases, there was a span of 11 bases. Here the CDR3 DNA reads TGTGCCAGCCGCAGTGTTTACTACGAGCAGTACTTC. As protein: CASRSVYYEQYF. The full variable domain, in which reference TRBV5-4 and TRBJ2-7 provide the parts outside the CDR3, is ETGVTQSPTHLIKTRGQQVTLRCSSQSGHNTVSWYQQALGQGPQFIFQYYREEENGRGNFPPRFSGLQFPNYSSELNVNALELDDSALYLCASRSVYYEQYFGPGTRLTVT.

The gene calls are TRBV6-5 and TRBJ1-2, with D unclear. The CDR3 is made up of 15 amino acids. V was pared by 4 bases and J by 1 base, with 13 bases between. Per the germline V gene, CDR1 is MNHEY and CDR2 is SVGAGI. The CDR3 loop reads CASSSTNGDNYGYTF. CDR3 in DNA: TGTGCCAGCAGTTCCACAAACGGGGATAACTATGGCTACACCTTC.

This chain uses TRBV29-1 with TRBJ2-6; tentative D call: TRBD2 (6 bases). Germline V gene sequence: CDR1 SQVTM, CDR2 ANQGSEA. The CDR3 spans 18 residues. V lost 1 base and J lost 2, with 18 bases in between. CDR3 amino acids: CSVEVAVRAGPGANVLTF. DNA for the CDR3: TGCAGCGTTGAAGTAGCGGTTCGCGCGGGGCCTGGGGCCAACGTCCTGACTTTC.

This clonotype was picked up one time. The rearrangement joins TRBV20-1 to TRBJ1-2; D is possibly TRBD1 (5 bases). This CDR3 has 12 amino acids. Germline values: CDR1 DFQATT, CDR2 SNEGSKA (reference sequence). V was clipped by 3 bases and J by 8 bases, with 13 bases between them. CDR3 coding DNA: TGCAGTGCTAGCATCCCAGGGCTGGGCTACACCTTC. It translates to CSASIPGLGYTF.

This clonotype came up many times. The V and J genes are TRBV29-1 and TRBJ2-6; 7 positions agree with TRBD1. From germline, CDR1 is SQVTM and CDR2 ANQGSEA. CDR3 length: 13 residues. Trimming removed 6 bases from V and 1 base from J; junction bases left unmatched: 0. DNA for the CDR3: TGCAGCGTCAGGGGGTCTGGGGCCAACGTCCTGACTTTC. Translated: CSVRGSGANVLTF.

This clonotype was observed a handful of times. The DNA of the CDR3 is TGTGCCAGCAGCTTAGTCGGGACAGAAAATCCTGAAGCTTTCTTT. This gives the protein CASSLVGTENPEAFF. The chain employs TRBV7-9 and TRBJ1-1, with 7 positions matching TRBD1. Per the germline V gene, CDR1 is SEHNR and CDR2 is FQNEAQ (reference sequence). This CDR3 is built from 15 residues. Losses at the gene ends were 1 base for V and 6 bases for J; bases not matched to a gene: 8.

A remark on this clonotype: A much larger clone lies a single base off, so this may be a read error. This sequence joins TRBV15 and TRBJ2-7; D gene ambiguous. Germline V CDR1 and CDR2: LNHNV, YYDKDF (reference sequence). The CDR3 loop spans 14 amino acids. CDR3 residues: CATSRDLLSHEQYF. CDR3 coding DNA: TGTGCCACCAGCAGAGATCTCCTCTCCCACGAGCAGTACTTC.

This clonotype was counted ten times or more. The V gene is TRBV29-1, the J gene TRBJ1-2; D possibly corresponds to TRBD1 (5 bases). Trimming stripped 3 bases from V and 8 bases from J, with 10 bases between. The length of the CDR3 is 11 residues. Germline V gene sequence: CDR1 SQVTM, CDR2 ANQGSEA. The CDR3, as DNA: TGCAGCGTTGAGTTGAGGGGCGGCTACACCTTC. This sequence encodes CSVELRGGYTF.

This clonotype occurred a few times. V is TRBV5-1 and J is TRBJ1-2, with 7 nucleotides matching TRBD1. With 5 bases clipped from V and 8 bases from J, the junction kept 12 bases outside the gene matches. CDR1 and CDR2 from the germline V gene are SGHRS and YFSETQ. CDR3 length: 14 amino acids. The CDR3 protein is CASSQGTEGPGYTF. For the CDR3, the DNA is TGCGCCAGCAGTCAGGGGACAGAAGGGCCGGGCTACACCTTC.

The chain carries TRBV7-9 and TRBJ2-5; 10 positions match TRBD1. The CDR3 loop spans 15 amino acids. CDR1 and CDR2 (germline): SEHNR, FQNEAQ (reference sequence). V lost 5 bases, J lost 5 bases, and 8 bases stayed unmatched. The CDR3, as DNA: TGTGCCAGCAGCCCGCCGACAGGGGGCGAGGAGACCCAGTACTTC. It yields the protein CASSPPTGGEETQYF.

This clonotype turned up a few times. The chain links TRBV7-2 to TRBJ1-6, with D unresolved. The CDR3 totals 15 residues. Germline assignment: CDR1 SGHTA and CDR2 FQGNSA. Trimming took 2 bases from V and 8 from J, leaving 13 bases between them. The CDR3 coding sequence is TGTGCCAGCAGCTTATCCCCGGAGGTTTATTCACCCCTCCACTTT. It specifies CASSLSPEVYSPLHF.

As concerns this clonotype: An end of the junction differs from the germline gene, which may be a read error. The chain has TRBV9 and TRBJ2-2, with D possibly being TRBD1 (5 bases). Germline CDR1 reads SGDLS; CDR2 reads YYNGEE. This CDR3 is built from 17 residues. The DNA of the CDR3 is TGTGCCGGCAGCCCTCGACAGATCTCTACAAACACCGGGGAGCTGTTTTTT. It is translated as CAGSPRQISTNTGELFF.

As for this clonotype: One junction end does not reproduce the germline sequence, and a read error may be involved. The chain joins TRBV7-9 to TRBJ1-1; 8 bases align to TRBD1. The germline V gene encodes CDR1 SEHNR and CDR2 FQNEAQ (reference sequence). The CDR3 has 14 amino acids. The DNA of the CDR3 is TGTGCCAGCAGCGTAGAACAGGGGGGCACTGAAGCTCTCTTT. Translating it yields CASSVEQGGTEALF.

This clonotype was seen only a few times. The rearrangement links TRBV10-3 to TRBJ1-1; D remains unclear. Per germline, CDR1 ENHRY and CDR2 SYGVKD. The CDR3 contains 13 residues. Trimming stripped 10 bases from V and 0 bases from J, with 12 bases between. The CDR3 nucleotides are TGTGCCAGCAGGTATCAAGTGAACACTGAAGCTTTCTTT. It encodes CASRYQVNTEAFF.

As to this clonotype: Compared with germline, one end of the junction differs, possibly owing to a read error. The chain combines TRBV15 with TRBJ2-7; 8 bases are shared with TRBD2. The CDR3 is 14 residues long. CDR1 LNHNV and CDR2 YYDKDF come from the germline V gene (reference sequence). The CDR3 is CAISRAGLAYEQYF. As DNA, the CDR3 is TGTGCCATCAGCAGAGCGGGACTAGCCTACGAGCAGTACTTC.